A selection of T cell receptor beta chains follows, all from one sample in a study of glioma-infiltrating T cells. Each CDR3 protein is one row after TCRdb ran MiXCR on the multiplex PCR reads. The repertoire consists of roughly 200,000 distinct CDR3 sequences, with around 40% occurring once and the leading ten covering roughly 5.2%. Material: glioma tissue, nonneoplastic brain tissue, or PBMCs (not recorded which). These receptors originate from a human donor with low-grade glioma or glioblastoma, undergoing nonglioma brain surgery, or in good health (not recorded which). CDR3s include the opening cysteine and the closing phenylalanine or tryptophan. The order of the fields is V gene, D gene, CDR3 length, clone size, J gene, CDR3 protein, CDR3 DNA. D genes are given only for firm matches. Clone size appears in some rows only: once, few, many, or a class for an expanded clone.

TRBV15,.,14,many,TRBJ1-5,CATSRDRTADLRHF,TGTGCCACCAGCAGAGATCGGACGGCAGATCTCCGGCATTTT
TRBV2,.,12,many,TRBJ1-4,CASSQGYEKLFF,TGTGCCAGCAGCCAGGGGTACGAAAAACTGTTTTTT
TRBV6-6,.,14,many,TRBJ1-5,CASSYSTGSQPQHF,TGTGCCAGCAGTTACTCGACGGGGAGTCAGCCCCAGCATTTT
TRBV12-3/TRBV12-4,TRBD1,14,few,TRBJ1-2,CASSFGDRARGYTF,TGTGCCAGCAGTTTTGGGGACAGGGCTCGGGGCTACACCTTC
TRBV4-1,.,11,.,TRBJ2-7,CASSQDGEQYF,TGCGCCAGCAGCCAAGATGGGGAGCAGTACTTC
TRBV6-1,.,14,many,TRBJ2-3,CASSITVSTDTQYF,TGTGCCAGCAGTATAACTGTGAGCACAGATACGCAGTATTTT
TRBV20-1,.,12,many,TRBJ2-1,CSAMFSPNEQFF,TGCAGTGCTATGTTCTCCCCCAATGAGCAGTTCTTC
TRBV29-1,.,13,many,TRBJ1-5,CSVSLGTDQPQHF,TGCAGCGTTAGTTTGGGCACCGATCAGCCCCAGCATTTT
TRBV7-7,.,14,few,TRBJ2-5,CASSTGPSQETQYF,TGTGCCAGCAGCACTGGACCAAGCCAAGAGACCCAGTACTTC
TRBV20-1,.,12,many,TRBJ1-5,CSVSRSNQPQHF,TGCAGTGTTAGCCGGAGCAATCAGCCCCAGCATTTT
TRBV4-1,.,13,many,TRBJ1-1,CAGSTVWNTEAFF,TGCGCCGGAAGTACTGTATGGAACACTGAAGCTTTCTTT
TRBV7-8,TRBD2,16,.,TRBJ2-5,CASSLDSGLAFETQYF,TGTGCCAGCAGCTTAGACTCGGGACTAGCATTTGAGACCCAGTACTTC
TRBV27,.,13,.,TRBJ1-5,CASGQSGQEPQHF,TGTGCCAGCGGTCAGTCGGGGCAGGAGCCCCAGCATTTT
TRBV3-1,TRBD1,18,once,TRBJ2-1,CASSQELSVTGVYNEQFF,TGTGCCAGCAGCCAAGAATTATCGGTGACAGGGGTTTACAATGAGCAGTTCTTC
TRBV24-1,.,15,.,TRBJ2-1,CATSDPSRASNEQFF,TGTGCCACCAGTGACCCGAGTCGTGCTAGTAATGAGCAGTTCTTC
TRBV12-3/TRBV12-4,TRBD1,13,.,TRBJ1-3,CASRTGIGNTIYF,TGTGCCAGCAGGACAGGGATTGGAAACACCATATATTTT
TRBV2,.,13,once,TRBJ2-7,CATRTTGEYEQYF,TGTGCCACCCGGACGACGGGGGAGTACGAGCAGTACTTC
TRBV15,TRBD1,16,.,TRBJ2-1,CATSSLGQGEHNKQLF,TGTGCCACCAGCAGCCTGGGACAGGGTGAACACAATAAGCAGCTCTTC
TRBV7-8,TRBD2,15,.,TRBJ2-1,CASSSQGGLYNEQFF,TGTGCCAGCAGCTCCCAGGGAGGGCTCTACAATGAGCAGTTCTTC
TRBV27,.,13,few,TRBJ2-3,CASSGGGTDTQYF,TGTGCCAGCAGTGGAGGGGGGACAGATACGCAGTATTTT
TRBV6-6,TRBD2,18,many,TRBJ2-1,CASSYSGTSGSLGGEQFF,TGTGCCAGCAGTTACTCCGGGACTAGCGGGAGTCTCGGAGGTGAGCAGTTCTTC
TRBV4-2,TRBD1,16,.,TRBJ2-7,CASSPGGRTVGYEQYF,TGTGCCAGCAGCCCAGGGGGACGGACGGTAGGCTACGAGCAGTACTTC
TRBV12-3/TRBV12-4,.,13,.,TRBJ2-1,CSISRELYNEQFF,TGTTCCATTTCGAGGGAACTCTACAATGAGCAGTTCTTC
TRBV4-1,.,13,.,TRBJ2-1,CASSPLRGVEQFF,TGCGCCAGCAGCCCCTTAAGGGGGGTGGAGCAGTTCTTC
TRBV28,.,16,many,TRBJ1-5,CASSLGDGGGFQPQHF,TGTGCCAGCAGTTTAGGCGACGGGGGCGGATTCCAGCCCCAGCATTTT
TRBV20-1,.,15,.,TRBJ2-7,CSARLAGKGFNEQYF,TGCAGTGCTAGACTGGCCGGGAAAGGGTTTAACGAGCAGTACTTC
TRBV20-1,TRBD2,15,many,TRBJ2-7,CSAQRRASGPYEQYF,TGCAGTGCTCAACGCCGGGCTAGCGGACCTTACGAGCAGTACTTC
TRBV19,.,14,.,TRBJ2-7,CASRLSENVGEQYF,TGTGCCAGTAGGCTAAGCGAGAACGTCGGCGAGCAGTACTTC
TRBV2,.,12,.,TRBJ2-1,CARAPPQNEQFF,TGTGCCAGGGCCCCGCCCCAAAATGAGCAGTTCTTC
TRBV15,.,14,many,TRBJ2-3,CATSRDQGLGTQYF,TGTGCCACCAGCAGAGATCAGGGCCTGGGTACGCAGTATTTT
TRBV24-1,TRBD2,16,.,TRBJ2-3,CATSYSTSGNTDTQYF,TGTGCCACCAGTTATTCGACTAGCGGAAACACAGATACGCAGTATTTT
TRBV4-1,TRBD2,18,once,TRBJ2-1,CASIQIYMGLAGYNEQFF,TGCGCCAGCATCCAAATTTATATGGGACTAGCGGGGTACAATGAGCAGTTCTTC
TRBV7-3,TRBD2,15,many,TRBJ2-1,CASSPGVGRGNEQFF,TGTGCCAGCAGCCCCGGTGTGGGGAGGGGAAATGAGCAGTTCTTC
TRBV10-3,TRBD1,12,many,TRBJ2-7,CAIRDRGGEQYF,TGTGCCATCAGGGACAGGGGGGGCGAGCAGTACTTC
TRBV6-1,TRBD2,16,many,TRBJ2-1,CASSDLSGRYFGEQFF,TGTGCCAGCAGTGACCTTAGCGGGAGATACTTCGGTGAGCAGTTCTTC
TRBV12-3/TRBV12-4,.,14,many,TRBJ2-1,CASSLLALADEQFF,TGTGCCAGCAGTTTATTAGCGCTGGCCGATGAGCAGTTCTTC
TRBV19,.,12,.,TRBJ2-2,CASSSPPGELFF,TGTGCCAGTAGTTCGCCCCCCGGGGAGCTGTTTTTT
TRBV5-4,.,12,many,TRBJ1-1,CASNHGGTEAFF,TGTGCCAGCAACCATGGGGGCACTGAAGCTTTCTTT
TRBV5-6,.,16,.,TRBJ2-1,CASSFMSGTSYNEQFF,TGTGCCAGCAGCTTCATGTCTGGAACGTCCTACAATGAGCAGTTCTTC
TRBV29-1,.,13,few,TRBJ2-3,CSVEGESTDTQYF,TGCAGCGTTGAGGGAGAAAGCACAGATACGCAGTATTTT
TRBV24-1,TRBD1,14,.,TRBJ1-2,CATSDLRQGGAYTF,TGTGCCACCAGTGATTTGAGGCAGGGGGGAGCCTACACCTTC
TRBV7-2,TRBD2,15,many,TRBJ2-7,CASRSISGSSYEQYF,TGTGCCAGCAGATCAATTAGCGGGAGTTCCTACGAGCAGTACTTC
TRBV2,.,13,few,TRBJ2-5,CASRPLVVETQYF,TGTGCCAGCAGACCACTCGTGGTAGAGACCCAGTACTTC
TRBV6-1,.,13,many,TRBJ1-1,CACHLRPHTEAFF,TGTGCCTGCCACCTCAGGCCTCACACTGAAGCTTTCTTT
TRBV28,TRBD1,14,.,TRBJ2-7,CASRESGQTYEQYF,TGTGCCAGCAGGGAATCGGGACAGACCTACGAGCAGTACTTC
TRBV3-1,TRBD1,12,many,TRBJ1-1,CASQGVDTEAFF,TGTGCCAGCCAGGGGGTGGACACTGAAGCTTTCTTT
TRBV19,TRBD2,15,.,TRBJ2-7,CASSVSGRASYEQYF,TGTGCCAGTAGTGTTAGCGGGAGGGCCTCCTACGAGCAGTACTTC
TRBV2,.,14,many,TRBJ1-4,CASSDGGTNEKLFF,TGTGCCAGCAGTGACGGGGGGACAAATGAAAAACTGTTTTTT